Below are 23 T cell receptor beta chains sequenced from a single sample in a study of blood T cells in healthy people across ages. It was with a sample-barcoded 5' primer and a J-beta primer mix that a second PCR of about 7 to 12 cycles was run. TCRdb analysed the 5' RACE reads with MiXCR anew, one entry per CDR3 protein. The table records some 1,800,000 distinct CDR3 sequences, about 39% of them present only once. The sample taken for sequencing was blood. Source of these receptors: a human donor in good health.

V and J are TRBV4-2 and TRBJ2-1; TRBD2 matches 10 bases. CDR3 length: 16 amino acids. Germline V CDR1 and CDR2: LGHNA, YNFKEQ. The J segment lost 7 bases and the V segment lost 3 bases, leaving 9 bases of the junction unmatched. This CDR3 is CASSHGTSDRLNEQFF. In DNA, the CDR3 is TGTGCCAGCAGCCACGGGACTAGCGACCGATTGAATGAGCAGTTCTTC.

The sample holds one count of this clonotype. This chain uses TRBV7-3 with TRBJ2-2, with 8 bases aligning to TRBD2. This CDR3 comprises 16 residues. V shed 2 bases and J 0 bases; nucleotides not matched to a gene: 2. Germline lookup yields CDR1 SGHTA and CDR2 FQGTGA. CDR3 in amino acids: CASSLAGLANTGELFF. CDR3 nucleotides: TGTGCCAGCAGCTTAGCGGGACTAGCGAACACCGGGGAGCTGTTTTTT.

The chain recombines TRBV30 with TRBJ2-4; possibly TRBD2 for D (5 bases). The end of the DNA aligns better with TRBJ2-7, so the J call may be wrong. CDR3 length: 11 amino acids. Germline values: CDR1 GTSNPN, CDR2 SVGIG (reference sequence). CDR3 DNA sequence: TGTGCCTGGAGTAGCGGAGGCGAGCAGTACTTC. It codes for CAWSSGGEQYF.

This clonotype was picked up a small number of times. The J gene is TRBJ1-1, the V gene TRBV30; D is ambiguous. Trimming took 0 bases from V and 3 from J, leaving 8 bases between them. CDR3 length: 13 amino acids. CDR1 and CDR2 from the germline V gene are GTSNPN and SVGIG (reference sequence). The CDR3 bases are TGTGCCTGGAGTGTACAGTCGGACACTGAAGCTTTCTTT. As protein: CAWSVQSDTEAFF.

This clonotype was counted only a few times. CDR3 region: CASSYDRLMNTEAFF. The CDR3 DNA is TGTGCCAGCAGTTACGACAGACTGATGAACACTGAAGCTTTCTTT. The chain employs TRBV6-5 and TRBJ1-1; weak D call: TRBD1 (5 bases). The CDR3 has 15 amino acids. V was clipped by 2 bases and J by 0 bases, with 10 bases between them. Germline lookup yields CDR1 MNHEY and CDR2 SVGAGI.

This chain connects TRBV5-1 to TRBJ2-3; D tentatively reads TRBD1 or TRBD2 (6 bases each). Trimming left V 0 bases short and J 6 bases short, with 17 bases between. Germline V lookup: CDR1 SGHRS, CDR2 YFSETQ. The CDR3 covers 16 residues. CDR3 loop: CASSLAGGGHWDTQYF. The CDR3 nucleotides read TGCGCCAGCAGCTTGGCAGGAGGGGGGCACTGGGATACGCAGTATTTT. Full variable domain (rest looked up from reference TRBV5-1 and TRBJ2-3): KAGVTQTPRYLIKTRGQQVTLSCSPISGHRSVSWYQQTPGQGLQFLFEYFSETQRNKGNFPGRFSGRQFSNSRSEMNVSTLELGDSALYLCASSLAGGGHWDTQYFGPGTRLTVL.

This clonotype was seen more than once but under ten times. The chain uses TRBV6-2 or TRBV6-3 and TRBJ2-1; D unresolved. V shed 2 bases and J shed 5 bases, with 7 bases lying between them. The CDR3 spans 13 residues. Per the germline V gene, CDR1 is MNHEY and CDR2 is SVGEGT. This CDR3 is CASSYQLDNEQFF. The DNA of the CDR3 is TGTGCCAGCAGTTACCAGCTAGACAATGAGCAGTTCTTC.

The chain links TRBV12-3 or TRBV12-4 to TRBJ1-4; no firm D call. This CDR3 is built from 14 residues. Trimming removed 5 bases at V and 7 bases at J, with 14 bases between. In DNA, the CDR3 is TGTGCCAGCAGTCTCATTAGAGGGCGTGAAAAACTGTTTTTT. Translating it yields CASSLIRGREKLFF.

This clonotype was observed a handful of times. V gene TRBV19 combines with J gene TRBJ1-6; TRBD1 matches at 9 bases. Trimming removed 4 bases from V and 7 bases from J; junction bases left unmatched: 2. Germline CDR1 reads LNHDA; CDR2 reads SQIVND (reference sequence). This CDR3 is built from 14 residues. CDR3 nucleotide sequence: TGTGCCAGTAGTACGGACAGGGGAAATTCACCCCTCCACTTT. It codes for CASSTDRGNSPLHF.

The chain couples TRBV30 to TRBJ1-5; D is possibly TRBD1 (5 bases). Germline assignment: CDR1 GTSNPN and CDR2 SVGIG (reference sequence). The V end lost 5 bases, the J end lost 0 bases, and 11 bases lay between the germline ends. The CDR3 is 14 amino acids. This chain's CDR3 is CAWDSSFSNQPQHF. The CDR3 DNA follows: TGTGCCTGGGACAGTAGTTTTAGCAATCAGCCCCAGCATTTT.

The chain joins TRBV6-5 to TRBJ2-2; weak D call: TRBD1 (5 bases). The germline CDR1 and CDR2 sequences are MNHEY and SVGAGI. The CDR3 has 17 residues. V was pared by 0 bases and J by 2 bases, with 13 bases between. The CDR3 DNA reads TGTGCCAGCAGTTACTCAGACAGATCAATAAACACCGGGGAGCTGTTTTTT. The encoded protein is CASSYSDRSINTGELFF.

This clonotype turned up a few times. V and J are TRBV4-2 and TRBJ1-1, with D hard to call. V shed 2 bases and J shed 7 bases, with 11 bases lying between them. The CDR3 covers 13 residues. Germline CDR1 is LGHNA and CDR2 is YNFKEQ. As DNA, the CDR3 is TGTGCCAGCAGCCAAAAACAGTATCTTGAAGCTTTCTTT. It specifies CASSQKQYLEAFF.

This rearrangement joins TRBV5-1 to TRBJ1-6, with 8 bases identical to TRBD1. The CDR3 spans 13 residues. From germline, CDR1 is SGHRS and CDR2 YFSETQ. V was pared by 6 bases and J by 6 bases, with 2 bases of the junction left unmatched. The CDR3 DNA reads TGCGCCAGCAAGGGGACAGGTAATTCACCCCTCCACTTT. As protein: CASKGTGNSPLHF.

Concerning this clonotype: This could be a read error, since a much larger clone is one nucleotide away. This chain links TRBV27 with TRBJ2-2; no definite D call. Germline CDR1 reads MNHEY; CDR2 reads SMNVEV (reference sequence). The CDR3 sequence is 15 residues long. Trimming took 5 bases from V and 3 from J, leaving 13 bases between them. The CDR3 loop is CASSPSPLDTGELFF. The CDR3 nucleotides are TGTGCCAGCAGTCCGTCCCCTTTAGACACCGGGGAGCTGTTTTTT.

A remark on this clonotype: An end of the junction does not agree with germline; a read error may underlie this. The chain combines TRBV7-2 with TRBJ1-1; D unclear. In germline, CDR1 is SGHTA, CDR2 FQGNSA. The CDR3 sequence is 13 residues long. The CDR3 DNA reads as TGTGCCAGCGGCTTACGAGGAGAAACTGAAGCTTTCTTT. Protein: CASGLRGETEAFF.

The CDR3 coding sequence is TGCGCCAGCAGCTACAGCGATCAGTGGGACGAGCAGTACTTC. This encodes CASSYSDQWDEQYF. The rearrangement joins TRBV5-1 to TRBJ2-7; D unresolved. The length of the CDR3 is 14 residues. CDR1 SGHRS and CDR2 YFSETQ come from the germline V gene. V gave up 3 bases and J gave up 5 bases, with 15 bases separating them.

J is TRBJ1-5 and V is TRBV28, with 7 nucleotides matching TRBD1. Germline V CDR1 and CDR2: MDHEN, SYDVKM. The trim removed 6 bases at V and 2 bases at J, leaving 10 bases unmatched. The CDR3 covers 16 residues. CDR3 amino acids: CASSKTGTRRNQPQHF. CDR3 bases: TGTGCCAGCAGCAAGACAGGGACGAGGCGCAATCAGCCCCAGCATTTT.

About this clonotype itself: At one end, the junction sequence differs from germline, possibly due to a read error. The V call is TRBV3-1, the J call TRBJ2-2; D not certain. Germline lookup yields CDR1 LGHDT and CDR2 YNNKEL (reference sequence). CDR3 size: 14 residues. The CDR3, as DNA: TGTGCCAGCAGTCAAGGGCCGCACACCGGGGAGCTGTTTTTT. Translating gives CASSQGPHTGELFF. The complete variable domain, with remaining parts taken from reference TRBV3-1 and TRBJ2-2, reads DTAVSQTPKYLVTQMGNDKSIKCEQNLGHDTMYWYKQDSKKFLKIMFSYNNKELIINETVPNRFSPKSPDKAHLNLHINSLELGDSAVYFCASSQGPHTGELFFGEGSRLTVL.

The J gene is TRBJ2-4, the V gene TRBV5-1, with 13 bases identical to TRBD2. This CDR3 is 15 amino acids long. Looked up from germline, CDR1 is SGHRS and CDR2 is YFSETQ. The V and J ends lost 5 bases and 13 bases, in that order; junction bases with no gene match: 12. This CDR3 is CASRTGLAGNREQYF. The CDR3 DNA sequence: TGCGCCAGCAGAACGGGACTAGCGGGAAACAGGGAGCAGTACTTC. The full variable domain, completed using reference TRBV5-1 and TRBJ2-4, is KAGVTQTPRYLIKTRGQQVTLSCSPISGHRSVSWYQQTPGQGLQFLFEYFSETQRNKGNFPGRFSGRQFSNSRSEMNVSTLELGDSALYLCASRTGLAGNREQYFGAGTRLSVL.

This sequence joins TRBV14 and TRBJ1-1; 7 positions agree with TRBD1. The CDR3 contains 20 residues. V lost 2 bases to trimming and J lost 1 base; unmatched junction nucleotides: 19. CDR1 is SGHDN, CDR2 FVKESK, per germline. CDR3 bases: TGTGCCAGCAGCCAACCCACCCGTGGCACAGGGGTACTTCAGAACACTGAAGCTTTCTTT. Amino acids: CASSQPTRGTGVLQNTEAFF. Full variable domain (remainder filled in from reference TRBV14 and TRBJ1-1): EAGVTQFPSHSVIEKGQTVTLRCDPISGHDNLYWYRRVMGKEIKFLLHFVKESKQDESGMPNNRFLAERTGGTYSTLKVQPAELEDSGVYFCASSQPTRGTGVLQNTEAFFGQGTRLTVV.

The V call is TRBV20-1, the J call TRBJ2-1, with unresolved D. The CDR3 spans 12 residues. Germline V gene data show CDR1 as DFQATT and CDR2 as SNEGSKA (reference sequence). CDR3 nucleotides: TGCAGGGCTCAGAGTCCCTACAATGAGCAGTTCTTC. It translates to CRAQSPYNEQFF.

The chain recombines TRBV4-2 with TRBJ2-2; 7 bases are shared with TRBD2. Losses at the gene ends were 4 bases for V and 4 bases for J; bases not matched to a gene: 18. CDR3 length: 19 amino acids. The germline gives CDR1 LGHNA, CDR2 YNFKEQ. The CDR3 is CASSPQKGGGTPGTGELFF. The CDR3 DNA follows: TGTGCCAGCAGCCCACAGAAGGGCGGGGGAACCCCGGGCACCGGGGAGCTGTTTTTT.

This clonotype was counted only a few times. The chain joins TRBV20-1 to TRBJ2-5, with 12 positions matching TRBD1. The end of the DNA aligns better with TRBJ2-7, so the J call may be wrong. Germline V gene lookup returns CDR1 DFQATT and CDR2 SNEGSKA (reference sequence). CDR3 length equals 14 residues. CDR3 nucleotide sequence: TGCAGTGCTAGTGTCGGGACAGGGGGCAACGAGCAGTACTTC. It translates to CSASVGTGGNEQYF.